This TCR beta chain is from a study of T cell responses to AZD1222 COVID-19 vaccine. Study-level findings and limits: Clonal diversity was possibly underestimated; the donors were predominantly white British and more often female. Researchers took repertoire samples only after the peak T cell response had come. Researchers report vaccine-associated CD4 TCRs spanning spike, with dominance at 160-218 and 743-854.

Sequencing was performed with immunoSEQ multiplex PCR; in TCRdb, only in-frame clones are kept and a portion is missing. The table has 89,000 or so clones, around 93% seen once. For this clone: The antigen is undetermined.

CDR3 size: 13 residues. V was cut by 5 bases and J by 4 bases, with 11 bases left in between. The germline V gene has CDR1 MNHEY and CDR2 SMNVEV (reference sequence). This clonotype originated in an adult who received the AZD1222 COVID-19 vaccine. This specimen consisted of peripheral blood, obtained 28 days after the second AZD1222 dose. The chain has TRBV27 and TRBJ2-5, with D perhaps matching TRBD2 (5 bases). This CDR3 reads CASSGAVIETQYF. The CDR3 DNA is TGTGCCAGCAGTGGAGCGGTGATAGAGACCCAGTACTTC.